Presented here are 27 T cell receptor beta chains from one specimen sequenced in a study of blood T cell repertoires in COVID-19. Assay: immunoSEQ multiplex PCR; the TCRdb copy retains only in-frame clones and omits some. The sample includes hundreds of thousands of clones, around 87% of them seen just once. Material for sequencing was PBMCs or T cells enriched from blood (not recorded which). These receptors came from a woman between 50 and 59 years old who had recovered from COVID-19.

The V call is TRBV10-2, the J call TRBJ2-2, with D tentatively TRBD1 (6 bases). Trimming pared 9 bases from V and 3 bases from J, leaving 8 bases between. Germline CDR1 is WSHSY and CDR2 is SAAADI. This CDR3 contains 12 residues. CDR3 loop: CASRQDTGELFF. DNA for the CDR3: TGCGCCAGTCGACAGGACACCGGGGAGCTGTTTTTT.

This chain uses TRBV7-9 with TRBJ2-1; 7 nucleotides align to TRBD2. Germline CDR1 reads SEHNR; CDR2 reads FQNEAQ (reference sequence). The length of the CDR3 is 14 residues. The junction had 5 bases not matched to a gene; V was cut back by 0 bases and J by 9 bases. CDR3 residues: CASSLAGGQLEQFF. The CDR3 region has the DNA TGTGCCAGCAGCTTAGCGGGAGGGCAACTTGAGCAGTTCTTC.

The J gene is TRBJ2-1, the V gene TRBV5-5; D remains unclear. CDR1 SGHKS and CDR2 YYEKEE come from the germline V gene (reference sequence). CDR3 length equals 13 residues. V lost 0 bases to trimming and J lost 10 bases, with 11 bases between them. CDR3 coding DNA: TGTGCCAGCAGCTTGGTTCCTCCGGTCGAGCAGTTCTTC. Encoded protein: CASSLVPPVEQFF.

This clone has a single count. The gene calls are TRBV27 and TRBJ1-4; 10 positions match TRBD1. Germline V CDR1 and CDR2: MNHEY, SMNVEV (reference sequence). This CDR3 spans 15 amino acids. The V segment lost 5 bases and the J segment 7 bases; nucleotides outside the gene matches: 7. CDR3 nucleotides: TGTGCCAGCAGTCCTTGGGACAGGGGAGGTGAAAAACTGTTTTTT. This gives the protein CASSPWDRGGEKLFF.

This clone was seen only a few times. The chain uses TRBV7-9 and TRBJ2-7, with 10 bases lining up with TRBD1. Losses at the gene ends were 5 bases for V and 5 bases for J; bases not matched to a gene: 15. Germline loops: CDR1 SEHNR, CDR2 FQNEAQ (reference sequence). This CDR3 spans 17 amino acids. CDR3 region: CASSPGRDRGVWHEQYF. For the CDR3, the DNA is TGTGCCAGCAGCCCAGGCCGGGACAGGGGTGTATGGCACGAGCAGTACTTC. Supplemented by reference TRBV7-9 and TRBJ2-7, the full variable domain reads DTGVSQNPRHKITKRGQNVTFRCDPISEHNRLYWYRQTLGQGPEFLTYFQNEAQLEKSRLLSDRFSAERPKGSFSTLEIQRTEQGDSAMYLCASSPGRDRGVWHEQYFGPGTRLTVT.

The J gene is TRBJ2-7, the V gene TRBV9; TRBD2 matches at 7 bases. The length of the CDR3 is 15 residues. The V gene end was trimmed by 0 bases and the J gene end by 6 bases; junction bases not matched to a gene: 9. The germline V gene encodes CDR1 SGDLS and CDR2 YYNGEE. The CDR3 DNA sequence: TGTGCCAGCAGCGTAGAAGCGGGATACATGGGCGAGCAGTACTTC. Its translation: CASSVEAGYMGEQYF.

This sequence joins TRBV28 and TRBJ1-2; 10 bases map to TRBD1. The CDR3 extends over 15 amino acids. Per germline, CDR1 MDHEN and CDR2 SYDVKM. V lost 0 bases to trimming and J lost 2 bases; unmatched junction nucleotides: 0. CDR3 in amino acids: CASSLWTGGNYGYTF. CDR3 DNA: TGTGCCAGCAGTTTATGGACAGGGGGCAACTATGGCTACACCTTC.

V and J are TRBV28 and TRBJ1-2, with D hard to call. The CDR3 length is 14 residues. The germline V and J ends were trimmed by 7 bases and 2 bases, with 14 bases remaining between them. CDR1 is MDHEN and CDR2 is SYDVKM in the germline V gene. CDR3 in amino acids: CASKLRGLNYGYTF. CDR3 bases: TGTGCCAGCAAACTCCGAGGGTTAAACTATGGCTACACCTTC.

The chain links TRBV10-3 to TRBJ2-7; 8 bases line up with TRBD1. Trimming took 4 bases from V and 1 from J; bases not matched to a gene: 6. The CDR3 has 15 amino acids. The germline V gene encodes CDR1 ENHRY and CDR2 SYGVKD. CDR3 sequence: CAISAPRQGSYEQYF. The CDR3 nucleotides are TGTGCCATCAGTGCCCCGAGACAGGGGTCCTACGAGCAGTACTTC.

This clone was detected a few times. The chain joins TRBV6-4 to TRBJ2-2, with a possible D match to TRBD2 (5 bases). Germline V lookup: CDR1 MRHNA, CDR2 SNTAGT. V shed 6 bases and J shed 5 bases, with 10 bases lying between them. The CDR3 has 13 amino acids. CDR3 DNA sequence: TGTGCCAGCAGCGAATCGGGGACCGGGGAGCTGTTTTTT. Its protein product is CASSESGTGELFF.

The chain combines TRBV4-1 with TRBJ2-2; 12 bases are a match to TRBD2. Per germline, CDR1 MGHRA and CDR2 YSYEKL. The CDR3 contains 19 residues. V gave up 4 bases and J gave up 5 bases; unmatched junction bases: 14. CDR3 sequence reads: CASSPVPLAGGRWTGELFF. CDR3 DNA sequence: TGCGCCAGCAGCCCGGTGCCGCTAGCGGGAGGGCGGTGGACCGGGGAGCTGTTTTTT.

CDR3 loop: CASSLLGQGPYEQYF. The CDR3 DNA sequence: TGTGCCAGCAGTTTATTGGGACAGGGGCCTTACGAGCAGTACTTC. The V gene is TRBV28, the J gene TRBJ2-7; TRBD1 matches at 10 bases. In germline, CDR1 is MDHEN, CDR2 SYDVKM. V was clipped by 1 base and J by 4 bases; unmatched bases: 4. This CDR3 has 15 amino acids.

This clone is a singleton in its sample. The gene calls are TRBV4-3 and TRBJ1-5, with D perhaps matching TRBD1 (5 bases). Trimming took 0 bases from V and 14 from J, leaving 14 bases between them. CDR1 is LGHNA and CDR2 is YSLEER in the germline V gene. This CDR3 has 13 residues. CDR3 in amino acids: CASSQDFGGRKHF. In nucleotides, the CDR3 is TGCGCCAGCAGCCAAGATTTTGGGGGGAGAAAGCATTTT.

The rearrangement links TRBV12-3 or TRBV12-4 to TRBJ1-2; maybe TRBD1 (6 bases). The CDR3 contains 13 residues. V shed 8 bases and J shed 8 bases, with 18 bases lying between them. This chain's CDR3 is CASSVNREGGYTF. The DNA of the CDR3 is TGTGCCAGCTCCGTAAACAGGGAGGGCGGCTACACCTTC.

The rearrangement uses TRBV9 and TRBJ1-3; possible D gene TRBD1, 6 bases. V dropped 0 bases and J dropped 2 bases, with 12 bases sitting between them. The CDR3 contains 16 residues. Germline V lookup: CDR1 SGDLS, CDR2 YYNGEE. The CDR3 loop is CASSVGVGATGNTIYF. In nucleotides, the CDR3 is TGTGCCAGCAGCGTAGGTGTGGGGGCGACTGGAAACACCATATATTTT.

This sequence joins TRBV23-1 and TRBJ1-1; D might be TRBD1 (5 bases). TRBV23-1 is placed among ORFs of uncertain function. The V end lost 5 bases, the J end lost 4 bases, and 14 bases lay between the germline ends. CDR3 length: 14 amino acids. The CDR3: CASSKPGLCTEAFF. The CDR3 bases are TGCGCCAGCAGTAAGCCAGGGTTGTGCACTGAAGCTTTCTTT.

This clone has more than one count but fewer than ten. The chain uses TRBV2 and TRBJ1-1; 9 bases are shared with TRBD1. V shed 7 bases, J shed 4 bases, and the junction held 7 bases outside the gene matches. The CDR3 totals 14 residues. In germline, CDR1 is SNHLY, CDR2 FYNNEI. The CDR3 nucleotides read TGTGCCAGCAATATGGACAGGGGTTCCACTGAAGCTTTCTTT. This translates into CASNMDRGSTEAFF.

This chain links TRBV28 with TRBJ2-1; 10 nucleotides match TRBD2. The V gene end was trimmed by 4 bases and the J gene end by 1 base; junction bases not matched to a gene: 4. CDR1 and CDR2 from the germline V gene are MDHEN and SYDVKM. CDR3 length equals 16 residues. CDR3 nucleotide sequence: TGTGCCAGCAGTTCCCTTAGCGGGAGGTCCTACAATGAGCAGTTCTTC. Translated, it gives CASSSLSGRSYNEQFF.

This chain uses TRBV18 with TRBJ2-1; 8 bases map to TRBD2. There are 15 residues in the CDR3. Germline loops: CDR1 KGHSH, CDR2 LQKENI. J gave up 5 bases and V 0 bases, and 3 bases lay outside the gene matches. CDR3 in DNA: TGTGCCAGCTCACCACCCGCGGGAGGCCACAATGAGCAGTTCTTC. Translating gives CASSPPAGGHNEQFF. Looking up the rest from reference TRBV18 and TRBJ2-1 gives the full variable domain: NAGVMQNPRHLVRRRGQEARLRCSPMKGHSHVYWYRQLPEEGLKFMVYLQKENIIDESGMPKERFSAEFPKEGPSILRIQQVVRGDSAAYFCASSPPAGGHNEQFFGPGTRLTVL.

The chain joins TRBV19 to TRBJ2-1; maybe TRBD1 (5 bases). Trimming removed 9 bases from V and 9 bases from J, with 15 bases in between. CDR1 and CDR2 from the germline V gene are LNHDA and SQIVND (reference sequence). The CDR3 consists of 12 residues. In DNA, the CDR3 is TGTGCCAGCCGGTTAGGGGATCGTGAGCAGTTCTTC. It codes for CASRLGDREQFF.

The rearrangement uses TRBV5-1 and TRBJ2-3; D not certain. Germline CDR1 is SGHRS and CDR2 is YFSETQ. V was shortened by 7 bases and J by 1 base, with 13 bases between the two germline ends. The CDR3 loop spans 14 amino acids. The CDR3 region has the DNA TGCGCCAGCCACAGTAGTCTTGGCACAGATACGCAGTATTTT. Translation gives CASHSSLGTDTQYF.

This chain connects TRBV24-1 to TRBJ2-2; 9 nucleotides agree with TRBD1. The CDR3 extends over 16 amino acids. CDR1 and CDR2 (germline): KGHDR, SFDVKD. Trimming cost V 3 bases and J 6 bases; bases outside gene matches: 7. CDR3 sequence: CATSDRGDRAPGELFF. CDR3 in DNA: TGTGCCACCAGTGATCGCGGGGACAGGGCTCCCGGGGAGCTGTTTTTT.

The J gene is TRBJ1-1, the V gene TRBV2; D uncertain. This CDR3 has 12 amino acids. Germline CDR1 reads SNHLY; CDR2 reads FYNNEI. The ends were cut back, 7 bases at V and 8 bases at J, with 14 bases in the middle. DNA of the CDR3: TGTGCCAGCACCTACCGATATCAAGAAGCTTTCTTT. Translating gives CASTYRYQEAFF.

V and J are TRBV2 and TRBJ1-5; tentatively, D is TRBD1 (6 bases). The ends were cut back, 7 bases at V and 4 bases at J, with 11 bases in the middle. CDR1 is SNHLY, CDR2 FYNNEI, per germline. The CDR3 sequence is 13 residues long. Here the CDR3 DNA reads TGTGCCAGCACCGGGGGGCTGAATCAGCCCCAGCATTTT. It codes for CASTGGLNQPQHF.

This rearrangement joins TRBV18 to TRBJ1-5, with a tentative D call TRBD1 (5 bases). This CDR3 contains 14 residues. Trimming left V 4 bases short and J 5 bases short, with 12 bases between. Germline V gene lookup returns CDR1 KGHSH and CDR2 LQKENI. The CDR3 DNA follows: TGTGCCAGCTCACTAGACAGAACCTATCAGCCCCAGCATTTT. It yields the protein CASSLDRTYQPQHF.

This rearrangement joins TRBV28 to TRBJ1-3; 7 bases agree with TRBD1. V trimming: 10 bases; J trimming: 4 bases; junction bases outside the gene matches: 7. This CDR3 spans 13 amino acids. Germline V CDR1 and CDR2: MDHEN, SYDVKM. The CDR3 DNA is TGTGCCACCCGGACAGGAGACGGAAACACCATATATTTT. This codes for CATRTGDGNTIYF.

This chain uses TRBV9 with TRBJ2-2; D unclear. Germline V gene data show CDR1 as SGDLS and CDR2 as YYNGEE. V dropped 0 bases and J dropped 6 bases, with 15 bases sitting between them. The CDR3 is 16 amino acids. In nucleotides, the CDR3 is TGTGCCAGCAGCGTAGGGCAGGATTATAGTGCCGGGGAGCTGTTTTTT. Amino acids: CASSVGQDYSAGELFF.